This T cell receptor (beta chain) appears in the sequencing data of a study of sequential checkpoint blockade in melanoma. Study summary: Both treatment sequences were followed by maintenance nivolumab. TCRbeta immunosequencing was performed on DNA from 75 to 95 pretreatment melanoma tumor samples.

TCRdb's table, derived via immunoSEQ multiplex PCR, lists solely in-frame clones and lacks some. There are approximately 4,900 clones in the sample; over 30% occur only once, and approximately 12% lies in the top ten. Treatment: randomized to nivolumab then ipilimumab (arm A) or the reverse (arm B). Findings and caveats of the study: About 30 times likelier clinical benefit followed increased tumor T-cell fraction and clonality.

This clone came up a few times. Its antigen is not known. The input for sequencing was tumor tissue (inferred from file names), taken from a patient given nivolumab and ipilimumab in sequence. The sequence was collected from a human donor with melanoma.

The CDR3 DNA reads TGTGCCAGCAGGCCTGTGTTTATGGGGGCAAATGAGCAGTTCTTC. It is translated as CASRPVFMGANEQFF. This sequence joins TRBV7-6 and TRBJ2-1; the D gene is possibly TRBD1 (6 bases). CDR1 is SGHVS, CDR2 FNYEAQ, per germline. The V end lost 6 bases, the J end lost 7 bases, and 19 bases lay between the germline ends. CDR3 length: 15 amino acids.